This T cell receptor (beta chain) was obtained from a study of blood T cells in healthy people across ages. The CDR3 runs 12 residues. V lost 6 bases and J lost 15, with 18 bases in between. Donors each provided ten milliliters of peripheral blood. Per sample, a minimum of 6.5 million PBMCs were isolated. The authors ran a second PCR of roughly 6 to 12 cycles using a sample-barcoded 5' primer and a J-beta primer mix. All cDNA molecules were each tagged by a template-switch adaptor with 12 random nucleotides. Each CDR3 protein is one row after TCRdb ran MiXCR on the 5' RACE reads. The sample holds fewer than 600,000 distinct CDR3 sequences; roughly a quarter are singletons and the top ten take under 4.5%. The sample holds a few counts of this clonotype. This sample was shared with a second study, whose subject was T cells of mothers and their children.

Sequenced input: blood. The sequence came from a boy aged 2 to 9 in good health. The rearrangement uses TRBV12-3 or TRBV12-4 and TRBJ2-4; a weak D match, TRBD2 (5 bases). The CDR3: CASSWSSGDLYF. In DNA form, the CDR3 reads TGTGCCAGCAGCTGGTCGAGCGGTGACTTGTACTTC.